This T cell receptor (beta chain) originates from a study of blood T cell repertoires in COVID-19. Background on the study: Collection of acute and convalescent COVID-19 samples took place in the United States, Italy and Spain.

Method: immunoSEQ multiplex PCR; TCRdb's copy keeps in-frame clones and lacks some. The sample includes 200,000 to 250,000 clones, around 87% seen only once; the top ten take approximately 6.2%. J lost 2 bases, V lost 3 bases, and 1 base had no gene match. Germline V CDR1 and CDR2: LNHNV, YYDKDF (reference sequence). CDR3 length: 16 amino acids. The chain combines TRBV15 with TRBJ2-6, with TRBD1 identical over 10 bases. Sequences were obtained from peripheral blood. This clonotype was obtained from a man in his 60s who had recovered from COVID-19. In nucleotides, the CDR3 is TGTGCCACCAGCAGGGACAGGGGGACTGGGGCCAACGTCCTGACTTTC. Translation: CATSRDRGTGANVLTF.